A single sample is the source of the 22 T cell receptor beta chains below, sequenced in a study of cytomegalovirus exposure and HLA in healthy donors. PCR employed 60 Vbeta and 13 Jbeta primers. The assay was immunoSEQ multiplex PCR, and TCRdb's table has in-frame clones only and misses some. The sample records 120,000 to 150,000 clones, around 10% being singletons. The specimen was PBMCs. The source is a male donor in good health and CMV-seronegative.

J is TRBJ2-1 and V is TRBV30; 8 bases map to TRBD2. The CDR3 is 14 residues long. The ends lost 1 base at V and 7 bases at J; junction bases unmatched: 6. Germline values: CDR1 GTSNPN, CDR2 SVGIG (reference sequence). In DNA form, the CDR3 reads TGTGCCTGGAGTGAGACGGGAGGGTGGAATGAGCAGTTCTTC. Protein sequence: CAWSETGGWNEQFF.

This clone was detected only a few times. The chain carries TRBV2 and TRBJ2-3; no definite D call. CDR1 is SNHLY and CDR2 is FYNNEI in the germline V gene. V lost 4 bases, J lost 7 bases, and 3 bases lay in between. CDR3 length: 10 residues. The chain's CDR3 is CASSANTQYF. The CDR3, as DNA: TGTGCCAGCAGTGCAAATACGCAGTATTTT.

This chain connects TRBV19 to TRBJ2-6; no clear D gene. In germline, CDR1 is LNHDA, CDR2 SQIVND (reference sequence). CDR3 length: 16 residues. V lost 10 bases and J 1 base, leaving 17 bases between the germline ends. The CDR3 region has the DNA TGTGCCATGTTCCAGGTCCTACTTTCTGGGGCCAACGTCCTGACTTTC. Amino acid sequence: CAMFQVLLSGANVLTF.

V and J are TRBV5-1 and TRBJ2-2, with TRBD2 matching over 7 bases. Germline V lookup: CDR1 SGHRS, CDR2 YFSETQ. The V gene end was trimmed by 0 bases and the J gene end by 1 base; junction bases not matched to a gene: 3. This CDR3 spans 16 amino acids. CDR3: CASSLVPSGNTGELFF. CDR3 bases: TGCGCCAGCAGCTTGGTTCCTAGCGGGAACACCGGGGAGCTGTTTTTT.

This clone was seen only a few times. The V and J genes are TRBV30 and TRBJ1-5; a weak D match, TRBD1 (5 bases). CDR3 length: 13 residues. Germline CDR1 and CDR2: GTSNPN and SVGIG (reference sequence). Trimming pared 1 base from V and 5 bases from J, leaving 9 bases between. The CDR3 bases are TGTGCCTGGAGTGGGGGGGGGTATCAGCCCCAGCATTTT. It yields the protein CAWSGGGYQPQHF.

As DNA, the CDR3 is TGTGCCACCGACACTGGTTACACTGAAGCTTTCTTT. It encodes CATDTGYTEAFF. V is TRBV2 and J is TRBJ1-1, with unresolved D. V was pared by 10 bases and J by 3 bases, with 12 bases between. In germline, CDR1 is SNHLY, CDR2 FYNNEI. This CDR3 is 12 amino acids long.

The J gene is TRBJ1-2, the V gene TRBV10-3, with D maybe TRBD1 (5 bases). V was trimmed by 7 bases and J by 0 bases, leaving 21 bases between them. The CDR3 has 17 residues. The germline V gene has CDR1 ENHRY and CDR2 SYGVKD. In nucleotides, the CDR3 is TGTGCCATCATGGGCGGCGGGGGTTCAGGAGCTAACTATGGCTACACCTTC. This encodes CAIMGGGGSGANYGYTF.

The chain links TRBV21-1 to TRBJ2-5; the table's D gene call, TRBD2, was not cross checked with the DNA. TRBV21-1 is flagged as a pseudogene. This CDR3 has 17 amino acids. CDR3 residues: CASSPGTSGGPQETQYF. In nucleotides, the CDR3 is TGTGCCAGCAGCCCCGGGACTAGCGGTGGTCCCCAAGAGACCCAGTACTTC.

This chain uses TRBV7-9 with TRBJ1-5; D is uncertain. From germline, CDR1 is SEHNR and CDR2 FQNEAQ (reference sequence). V dropped 5 bases and J dropped 0 bases, with 8 bases sitting between them. This CDR3 has 14 residues. CDR3 protein: CASSREYSNQPQHF. DNA of the CDR3: TGTGCCAGCAGCCGGGAGTATAGCAATCAGCCCCAGCATTTT.

This chain uses TRBV4-1 with TRBJ1-1, with a tentative D call TRBD1 (5 bases). Looked up from germline, CDR1 is MGHRA and CDR2 is YSYEKL. The CDR3 has 17 amino acids. V lost 0 bases and J 4 bases, leaving 18 bases between the germline ends. The CDR3 sequence: CASSQDGRAQVSTEAFF. Here the CDR3 DNA reads TGCGCCAGCAGCCAAGATGGCAGGGCTCAGGTGAGCACTGAAGCTTTCTTT.

CDR3 loop: CASSLNQLLNVLTF. CDR3 DNA: TGTGCCAGCAGCTTGAATCAGTTGCTGAACGTCCTGACTTTC. The chain is built from TRBV5-4 and TRBJ2-6; D is uncertain. CDR1 is SGHNT and CDR2 is YYREEE in the germline V gene (reference sequence). The CDR3 consists of 14 residues. V was clipped by 1 base and J by 10 bases, with 12 bases between them.

This clone has a handful of counts. The rearrangement uses TRBV5-1 and TRBJ1-6; no clear D. The CDR3 is made up of 14 amino acids. From germline, CDR1 is SGHRS and CDR2 YFSETQ. The V gene lost 1 base and the J gene lost 3 bases, with 5 bases spanning the gap. CDR3 region: CASSLYSYNSPLHF. DNA of the CDR3: TGCGCCAGCAGCTTGTACAGCTATAATTCACCCCTCCACTTT.

This clone was counted between two and nine times. The V and J genes are TRBV2 and TRBJ2-7, with 8 bases fitting TRBD1. In germline, CDR1 is SNHLY, CDR2 FYNNEI. After removal of 7 bases from V and 1 base from J, the junction contained 12 bases not matched to a gene. The CDR3 is made up of 16 amino acids. The CDR3, as DNA: TGTGCCAGCAACAGGGCATTGCAGGGGGCTTCCTACGAGCAGTACTTC. This encodes CASNRALQGASYEQYF.

V usage is TRBV13 and J usage is TRBJ1-2; 7 bases agree with TRBD1. The CDR3 sequence is 17 residues long. After removal of 4 bases from V and 4 bases from J, the junction contained 15 bases not matched to a gene. Germline values: CDR1 PRHDT, CDR2 FYEKMQ (reference sequence). Here the CDR3 reads CASSYRDNLRGPYGYTF. The CDR3 bases are TGTGCCAGCAGCTACCGGGACAACTTAAGGGGGCCCTATGGCTACACCTTC.

Details on this clone: Within the sample, other DNA sequences also encode this same CDR3. This chain connects TRBV6-5 to TRBJ1-2; 10 bases are a match to TRBD1. CDR1 and CDR2 (germline): MNHEY, SVGAGI. J gave up 4 bases and V 0 bases, and 2 bases lay outside the gene matches. This CDR3 region has 15 residues. DNA for the CDR3: TGTGCCAGCAGTTACTCGACAGGGGGCGGCTATGGCTACACCTTC. Its protein is CASSYSTGGGYGYTF.

In this sample, this clone turned up a few times. The rearrangement uses TRBV28 and TRBJ1-5; 9 bases fit TRBD1. V gave up 6 bases and J gave up 6 bases; unmatched junction bases: 6. This CDR3 region has 14 residues. Germline CDR1 and CDR2: MDHEN and SYDVKM. Written as DNA, the CDR3 is TGTGCCAGCAGGCGGACAGGGGTGGGTCAGCCCCAGCATTTT. Translating it yields CASRRTGVGQPQHF.

This chain connects TRBV28 to TRBJ2-7; 8 nucleotides agree with TRBD2. V lost 2 bases, J lost 2 bases, and 5 bases stayed unmatched. The CDR3 length is 15 residues. Germline-derived CDR1 and CDR2 are MDHEN and SYDVKM. Here the CDR3 reads CASSLLAGSPYEQYF. CDR3 nucleotides: TGTGCCAGCAGTTTACTAGCGGGCTCCCCCTACGAGCAGTACTTC.

This clone appeared a few times. V is TRBV9 and J is TRBJ1-1; D gene ambiguous. Trimming stripped 6 bases from V and 4 bases from J, with 13 bases between. The CDR3 has 13 residues. Germline loops: CDR1 SGDLS, CDR2 YYNGEE. The CDR3 nucleotides are TGTGCCAGCAACCCACTTCAAAGCACTGAAGCTTTCTTT. It is translated as CASNPLQSTEAFF.

This clone was detected only a few times. J is TRBJ2-7 and V is TRBV7-2; D is possibly TRBD1 (6 bases). Trimming cost V 1 base and J 4 bases, with 14 bases left between them. Germline V gives CDR1 SGHTA, CDR2 FQGNSA. CDR3 length equals 15 residues. In nucleotides, the CDR3 is TGTGCCAGCAGCTTAGGGGTCCAGGGGTGGTACGAGCAGTACTTC. This codes for CASSLGVQGWYEQYF.

This sequence joins TRBV27 and TRBJ2-5, with 10 bases lining up with TRBD2. Germline V gives CDR1 MNHEY, CDR2 SMNVEV (reference sequence). V trimming: 2 bases; J trimming: 7 bases; junction bases outside the gene matches: 7. The CDR3 contains 15 residues. In DNA form, the CDR3 reads TGTGCCAGCAGTTTACAAGCGGGAGGGCCCGGGACCCAGTACTTC. This translates into CASSLQAGGPGTQYF.

This clone showed up just a few times. The chain combines TRBV15 with TRBJ1-5, with 8 bases lining up with TRBD1. CDR3 length: 14 amino acids. With V trimmed by 4 bases and J by 10 bases, 9 bases remained unmatched. CDR1 is LNHNV, CDR2 YYDKDF, per germline (reference sequence). Here the CDR3 DNA reads TGTGCCACCAGCACCTCCGGGACAGGAGTACCCCAGCATTTT. Protein product: CATSTSGTGVPQHF.

The table lists this clone with a few counts. V usage is TRBV29-1 and J usage is TRBJ1-5; the D gene is possibly TRBD1 (5 bases). The germline V and J ends were trimmed by 7 bases and 6 bases, with 19 bases remaining between them. The CDR3 totals 14 residues. The germline CDR1 and CDR2 sequences are SQVTM and ANQGSEA. The CDR3 DNA reads TGCAGCGCGGTCCTCGGTGTGGGGGGTCAGCCCCAGCATTTT. This sequence encodes CSAVLGVGGQPQHF.